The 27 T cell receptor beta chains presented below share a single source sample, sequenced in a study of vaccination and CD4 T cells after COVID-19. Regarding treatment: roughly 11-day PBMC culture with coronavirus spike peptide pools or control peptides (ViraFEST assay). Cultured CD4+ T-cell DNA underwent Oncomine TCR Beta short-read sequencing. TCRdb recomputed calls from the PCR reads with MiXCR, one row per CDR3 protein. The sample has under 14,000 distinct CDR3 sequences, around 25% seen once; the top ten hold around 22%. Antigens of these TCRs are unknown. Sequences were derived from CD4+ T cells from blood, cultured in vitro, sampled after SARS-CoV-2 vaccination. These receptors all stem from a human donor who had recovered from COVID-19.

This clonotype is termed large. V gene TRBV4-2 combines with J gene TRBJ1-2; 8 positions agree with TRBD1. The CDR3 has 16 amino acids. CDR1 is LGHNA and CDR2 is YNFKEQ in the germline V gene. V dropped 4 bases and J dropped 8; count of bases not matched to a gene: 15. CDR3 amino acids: CASSLSGGQGARGYTF. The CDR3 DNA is TGTGCCAGCAGCCTTTCTGGGGGCCAGGGGGCACGGGGCTACACCTTC.

The CDR3 protein is CASSRAGGYGYTF. DNA for the CDR3: TGTGCCAGCAGTCGGGCAGGGGGCTATGGCTACACCTTC. The chain carries TRBV27 and TRBJ1-2; 7 nucleotides align to TRBD1. Germline V lookup: CDR1 MNHEY, CDR2 SMNVEV (reference sequence). V lost 5 bases, J lost 4 bases, and 4 bases stayed unmatched. The CDR3 extends over 13 amino acids.

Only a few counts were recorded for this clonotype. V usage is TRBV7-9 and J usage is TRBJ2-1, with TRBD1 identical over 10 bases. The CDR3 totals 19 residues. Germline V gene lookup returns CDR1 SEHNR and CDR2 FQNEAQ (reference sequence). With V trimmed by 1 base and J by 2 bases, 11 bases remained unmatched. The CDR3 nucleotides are TGTGCCAGCAGCTTAGTATGGGGTGGAGGACAGGGGGCCTACAATGAGCAGTTCTTC. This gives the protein CASSLVWGGGQGAYNEQFF.

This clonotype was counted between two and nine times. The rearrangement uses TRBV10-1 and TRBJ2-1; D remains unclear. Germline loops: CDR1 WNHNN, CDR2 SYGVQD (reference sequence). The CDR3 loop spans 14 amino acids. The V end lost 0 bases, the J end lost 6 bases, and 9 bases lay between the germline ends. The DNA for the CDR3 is TGCGCCAGCAGTGAGTCGTCCTCGGGCAATGAGCAGTTCTTC. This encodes CASSESSSGNEQFF.

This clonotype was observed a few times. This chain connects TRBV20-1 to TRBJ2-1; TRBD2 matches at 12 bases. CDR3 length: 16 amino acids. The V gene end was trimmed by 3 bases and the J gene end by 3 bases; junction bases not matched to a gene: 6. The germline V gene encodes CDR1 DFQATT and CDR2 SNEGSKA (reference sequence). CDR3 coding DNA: TGCAGTGCTAGTGGGACTAGCGGGCGAAGCTACAATGAGCAGTTCTTC. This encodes CSASGTSGRSYNEQFF.

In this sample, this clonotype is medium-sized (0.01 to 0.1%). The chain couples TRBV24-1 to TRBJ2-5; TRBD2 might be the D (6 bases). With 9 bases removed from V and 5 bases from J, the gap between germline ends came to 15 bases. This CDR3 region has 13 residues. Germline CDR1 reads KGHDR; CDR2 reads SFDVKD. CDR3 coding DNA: TGTGCCACCGGAGCGGGTTCCTTGGAGACCCAGTACTTC. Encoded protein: CATGAGSLETQYF.

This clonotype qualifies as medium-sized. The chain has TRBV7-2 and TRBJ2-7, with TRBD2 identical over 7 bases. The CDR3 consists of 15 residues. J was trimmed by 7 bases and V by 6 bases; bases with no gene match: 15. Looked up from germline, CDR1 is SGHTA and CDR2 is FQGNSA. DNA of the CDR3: TGTGCCAGCAGTAACAAAGCGGGGTCCGACCTGGAGCAGTACTTC. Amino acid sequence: CASSNKAGSDLEQYF.

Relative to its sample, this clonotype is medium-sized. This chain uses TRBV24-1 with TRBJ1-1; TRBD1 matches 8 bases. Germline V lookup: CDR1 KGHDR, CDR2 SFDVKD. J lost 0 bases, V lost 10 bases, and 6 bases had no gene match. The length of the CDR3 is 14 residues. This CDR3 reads CATRAGGVNTEAFF. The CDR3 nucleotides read TGTGCCACTAGGGCAGGGGGCGTGAACACTGAAGCTTTCTTT.

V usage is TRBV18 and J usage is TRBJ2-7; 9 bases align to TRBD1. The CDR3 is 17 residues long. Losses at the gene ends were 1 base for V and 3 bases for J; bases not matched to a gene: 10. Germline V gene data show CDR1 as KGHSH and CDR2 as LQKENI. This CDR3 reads CASSPRSGQGVSYEQYF. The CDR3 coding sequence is TGTGCCAGCTCACCACGGTCGGGACAGGGAGTTAGCTACGAGCAGTACTTC.

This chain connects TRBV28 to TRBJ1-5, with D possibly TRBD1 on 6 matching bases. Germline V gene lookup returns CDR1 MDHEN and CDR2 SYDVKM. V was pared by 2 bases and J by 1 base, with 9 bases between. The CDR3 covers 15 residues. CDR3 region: CASSLDGTSNQPQHF. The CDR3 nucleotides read TGTGCCAGCAGTTTAGACGGGACAAGCAATCAGCCCCAGCATTTT.

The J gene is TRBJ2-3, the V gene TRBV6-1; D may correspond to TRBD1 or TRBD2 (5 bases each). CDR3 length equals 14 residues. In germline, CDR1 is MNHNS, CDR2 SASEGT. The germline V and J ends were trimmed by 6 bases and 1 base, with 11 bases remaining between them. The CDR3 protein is CASRTGTGTDTQYF. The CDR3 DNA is TGTGCCAGCAGGACCGGGACGGGCACAGATACGCAGTATTTT.

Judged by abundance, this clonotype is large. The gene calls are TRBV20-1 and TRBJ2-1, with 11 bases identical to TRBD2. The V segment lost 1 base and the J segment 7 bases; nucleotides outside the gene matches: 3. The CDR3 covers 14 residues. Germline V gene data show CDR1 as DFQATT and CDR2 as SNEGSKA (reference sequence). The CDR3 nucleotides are TGCAGTGCTAGAGGCGCTAGCGGGAGGAATGAGCAGTTCTTC. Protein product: CSARGASGRNEQFF.

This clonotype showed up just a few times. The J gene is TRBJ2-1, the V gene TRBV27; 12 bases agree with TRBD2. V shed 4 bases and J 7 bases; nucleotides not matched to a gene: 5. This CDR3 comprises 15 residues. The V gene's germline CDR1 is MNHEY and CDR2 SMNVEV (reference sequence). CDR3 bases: TGTGCCAGCAGTTCTTGGACTAGCGGGGTAAATGAGCAGTTCTTC. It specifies CASSSWTSGVNEQFF.

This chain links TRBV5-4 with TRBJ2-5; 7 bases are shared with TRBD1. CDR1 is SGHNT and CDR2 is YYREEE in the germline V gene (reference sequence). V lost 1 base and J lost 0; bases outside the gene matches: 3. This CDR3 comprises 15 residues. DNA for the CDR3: TGTGCCAGCAGCTTGAGCAGGGGGAACCAAGAGACCCAGTACTTC. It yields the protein CASSLSRGNQETQYF.

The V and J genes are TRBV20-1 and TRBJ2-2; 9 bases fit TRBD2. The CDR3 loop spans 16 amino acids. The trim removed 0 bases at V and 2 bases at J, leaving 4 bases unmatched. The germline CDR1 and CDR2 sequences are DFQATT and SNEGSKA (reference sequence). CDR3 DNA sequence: TGCAGTGCTAGAGATCGGCTAGCGGGAAACACCGGGGAGCTGTTTTTT. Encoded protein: CSARDRLAGNTGELFF.

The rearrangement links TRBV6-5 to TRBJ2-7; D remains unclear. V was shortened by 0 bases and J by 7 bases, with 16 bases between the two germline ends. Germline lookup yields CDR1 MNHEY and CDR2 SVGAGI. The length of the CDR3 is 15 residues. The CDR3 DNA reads TGTGCCAGCAGTTACTCAAGCCATGCCTTCGGAGAGCAGTACTTC. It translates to CASSYSSHAFGEQYF.

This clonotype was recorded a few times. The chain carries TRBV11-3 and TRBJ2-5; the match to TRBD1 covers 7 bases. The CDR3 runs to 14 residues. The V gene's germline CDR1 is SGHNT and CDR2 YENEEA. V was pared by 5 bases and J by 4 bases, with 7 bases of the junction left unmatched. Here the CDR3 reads CASSGRQGRETQYF. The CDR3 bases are TGTGCCAGCAGCGGACGACAGGGTCGAGAGACCCAGTACTTC.

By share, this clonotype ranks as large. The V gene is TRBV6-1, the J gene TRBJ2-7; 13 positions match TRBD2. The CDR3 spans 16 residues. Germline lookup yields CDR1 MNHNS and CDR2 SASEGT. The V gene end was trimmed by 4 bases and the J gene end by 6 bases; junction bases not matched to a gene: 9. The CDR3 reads CASSGTSGSLLGEQYF. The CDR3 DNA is TGTGCCAGCAGTGGGACTAGCGGGAGTCTCTTAGGCGAGCAGTACTTC.

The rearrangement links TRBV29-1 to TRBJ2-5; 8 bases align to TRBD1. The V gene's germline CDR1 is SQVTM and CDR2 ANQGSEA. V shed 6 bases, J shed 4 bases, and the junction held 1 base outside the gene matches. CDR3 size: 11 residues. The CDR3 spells CSVGQGETQYF. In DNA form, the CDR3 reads TGCAGCGTCGGACAGGGAGAGACCCAGTACTTC.

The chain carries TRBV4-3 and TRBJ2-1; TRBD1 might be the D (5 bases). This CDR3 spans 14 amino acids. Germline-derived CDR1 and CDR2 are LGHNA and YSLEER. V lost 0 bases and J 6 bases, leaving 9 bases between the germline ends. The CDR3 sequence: CASSQEPGFNEQFF. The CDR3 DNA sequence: TGCGCCAGCAGCCAAGAACCAGGGTTCAATGAGCAGTTCTTC.

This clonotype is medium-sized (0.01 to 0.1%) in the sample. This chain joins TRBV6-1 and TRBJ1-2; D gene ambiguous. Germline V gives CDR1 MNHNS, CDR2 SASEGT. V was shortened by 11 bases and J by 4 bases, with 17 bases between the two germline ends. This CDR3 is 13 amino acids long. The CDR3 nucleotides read TGTGCCTCCAAAGGCGAGGGAGGCTATGGCTACACCTTC. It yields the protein CASKGEGGYGYTF.

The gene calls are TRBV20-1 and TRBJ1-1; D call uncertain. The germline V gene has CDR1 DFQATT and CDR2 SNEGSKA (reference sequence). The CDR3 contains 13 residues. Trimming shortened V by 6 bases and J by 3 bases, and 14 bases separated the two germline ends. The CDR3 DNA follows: TGCAGTGCCGTATCCACGTCCGACACTGAAGCTTTCTTT. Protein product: CSAVSTSDTEAFF.

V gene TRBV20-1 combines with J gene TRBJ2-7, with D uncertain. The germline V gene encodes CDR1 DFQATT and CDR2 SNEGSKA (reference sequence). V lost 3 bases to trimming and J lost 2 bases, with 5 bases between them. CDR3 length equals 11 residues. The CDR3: CSASVAYEQYF. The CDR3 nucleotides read TGCAGTGCTAGTGTCGCCTACGAGCAGTACTTC.

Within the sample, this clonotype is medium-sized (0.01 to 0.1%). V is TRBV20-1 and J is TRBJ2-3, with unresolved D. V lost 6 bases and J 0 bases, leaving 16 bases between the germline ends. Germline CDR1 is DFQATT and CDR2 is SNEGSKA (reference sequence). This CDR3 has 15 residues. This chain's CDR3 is CSAPPGTASTDTQYF. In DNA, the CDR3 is TGCAGTGCCCCACCGGGTACGGCTAGCACAGATACGCAGTATTTT.

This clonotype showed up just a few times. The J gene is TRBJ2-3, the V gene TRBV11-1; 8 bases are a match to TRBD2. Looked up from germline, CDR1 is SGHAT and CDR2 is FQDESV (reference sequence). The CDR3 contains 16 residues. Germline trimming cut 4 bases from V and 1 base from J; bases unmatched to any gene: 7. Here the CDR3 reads CASSSPGGAGTDTQYF. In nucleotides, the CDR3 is TGTGCCAGCAGCTCCCCCGGGGGGGCCGGCACAGATACGCAGTATTTT. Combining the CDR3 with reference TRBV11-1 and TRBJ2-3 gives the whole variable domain EAEVAQSPRYKITEKSQAVAFWCDPISGHATLYWYRQILGQGPELLVQFQDESVVDDSQLPKDRFSAERLKGVDSTLKIQPAELGDSAMYLCASSSPGGAGTDTQYFGPGTRLTVL.

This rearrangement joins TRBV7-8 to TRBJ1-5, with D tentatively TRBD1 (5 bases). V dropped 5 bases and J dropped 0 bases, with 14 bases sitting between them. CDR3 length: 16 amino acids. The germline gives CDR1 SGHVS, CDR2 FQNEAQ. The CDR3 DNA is TGTGCCAGCAGCCCCGGCAGGGACCGTAGCAATCAGCCCCAGCATTTT. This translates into CASSPGRDRSNQPQHF. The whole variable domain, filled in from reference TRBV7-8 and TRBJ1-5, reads GAGVSQSPRYKVAKRGQDVALRCDPISGHVSLFWYQQALGQGPEFLTYFQNEAQLDKSGLPSDRFFAERPEGSVSTLKIQRTQQEDSAVYLCASSPGRDRSNQPQHFGDGTRLSIL.

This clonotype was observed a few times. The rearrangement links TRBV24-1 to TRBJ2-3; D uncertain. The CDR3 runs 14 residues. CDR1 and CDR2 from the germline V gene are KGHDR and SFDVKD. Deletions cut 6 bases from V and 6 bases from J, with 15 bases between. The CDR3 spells CATSQVGSWDTQYF. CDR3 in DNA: TGTGCCACCAGTCAGGTGGGGTCATGGGATACGCAGTATTTT.